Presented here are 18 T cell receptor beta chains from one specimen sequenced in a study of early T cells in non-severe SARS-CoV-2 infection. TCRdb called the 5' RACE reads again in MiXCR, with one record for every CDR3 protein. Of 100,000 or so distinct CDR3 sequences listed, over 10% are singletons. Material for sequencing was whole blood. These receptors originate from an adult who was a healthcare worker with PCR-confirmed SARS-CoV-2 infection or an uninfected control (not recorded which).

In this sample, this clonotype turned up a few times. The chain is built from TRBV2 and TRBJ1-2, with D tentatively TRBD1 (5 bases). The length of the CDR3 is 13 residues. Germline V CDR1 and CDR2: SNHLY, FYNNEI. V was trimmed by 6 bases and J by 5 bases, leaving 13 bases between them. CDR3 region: CASSQRGYYGYTF. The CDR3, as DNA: TGTGCCAGCAGCCAGAGGGGCTATTATGGCTACACCTTC.

The CDR3 protein is CASSLDRGPYEQYF. DNA for the CDR3: TGTGCCAGCAGCCTCGACAGGGGACCCTACGAGCAGTACTTC. The rearrangement links TRBV12-3 or TRBV12-4 to TRBJ2-7; 8 positions match TRBD1. The CDR3 loop spans 14 amino acids. V lost 6 bases and J lost 2; bases outside the gene matches: 6.

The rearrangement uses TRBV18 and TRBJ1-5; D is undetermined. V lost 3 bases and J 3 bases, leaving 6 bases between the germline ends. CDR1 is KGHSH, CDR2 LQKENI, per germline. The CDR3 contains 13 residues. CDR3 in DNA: TGTGCCAGCTCACCCAGTAACAATCAGCCCCAGCATTTT. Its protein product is CASSPSNNQPQHF.

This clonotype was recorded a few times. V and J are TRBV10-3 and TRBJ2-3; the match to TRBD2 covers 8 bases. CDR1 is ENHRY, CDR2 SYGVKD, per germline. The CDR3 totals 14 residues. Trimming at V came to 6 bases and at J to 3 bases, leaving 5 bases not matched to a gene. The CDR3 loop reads CAISREGGTDTQYF. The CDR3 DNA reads TGTGCCATCAGCCGGGAGGGGGGGACAGATACGCAGTATTTT.

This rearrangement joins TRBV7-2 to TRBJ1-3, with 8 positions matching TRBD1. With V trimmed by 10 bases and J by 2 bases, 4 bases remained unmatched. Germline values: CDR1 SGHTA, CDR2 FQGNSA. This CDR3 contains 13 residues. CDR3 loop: CATGQGTGNTIYF. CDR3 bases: TGTGCCACCGGACAGGGTACTGGAAACACCATATATTTT.

This CDR3 is CASSFVRGDYGYTF. The DNA of the CDR3 is TGTGCCAGCAGCTTCGTCAGGGGGGACTATGGCTACACCTTC. The rearrangement links TRBV7-2 to TRBJ1-2; 7 nucleotides agree with TRBD1. The length of the CDR3 is 14 residues. Germline CDR1 reads SGHTA; CDR2 reads FQGNSA. V was pared by 3 bases and J by 3 bases, with 4 bases of the junction left unmatched.

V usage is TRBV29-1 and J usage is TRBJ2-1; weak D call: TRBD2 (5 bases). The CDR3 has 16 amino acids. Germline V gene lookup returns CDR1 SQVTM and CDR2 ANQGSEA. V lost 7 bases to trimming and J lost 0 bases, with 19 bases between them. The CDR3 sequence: CSAVRGSFSSYNEQFF. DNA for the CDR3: TGCAGCGCCGTGCGAGGGTCCTTTAGCTCCTACAATGAGCAGTTCTTC.

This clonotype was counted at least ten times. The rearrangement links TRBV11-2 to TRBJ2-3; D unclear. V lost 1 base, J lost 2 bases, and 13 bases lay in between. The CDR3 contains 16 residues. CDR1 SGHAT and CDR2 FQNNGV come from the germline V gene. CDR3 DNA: TGTGCCAGCAGCTTAGGATACAGCCAGACCACAGATACGCAGTATTTT. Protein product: CASSLGYSQTTDTQYF.

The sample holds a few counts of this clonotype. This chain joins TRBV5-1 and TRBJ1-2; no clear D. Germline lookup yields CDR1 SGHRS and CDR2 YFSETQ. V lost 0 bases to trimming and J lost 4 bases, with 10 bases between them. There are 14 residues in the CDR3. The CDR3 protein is CASSLDSEGYGYTF. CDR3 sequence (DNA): TGCGCCAGCAGCTTGGATTCCGAAGGCTATGGCTACACCTTC.

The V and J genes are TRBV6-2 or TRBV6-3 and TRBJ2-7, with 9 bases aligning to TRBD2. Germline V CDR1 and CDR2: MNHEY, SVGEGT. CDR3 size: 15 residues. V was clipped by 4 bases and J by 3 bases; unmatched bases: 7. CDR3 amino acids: CASSWSSGELYEQYF. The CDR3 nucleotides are TGTGCCAGCAGTTGGTCTAGCGGGGAACTCTACGAGCAGTACTTC.

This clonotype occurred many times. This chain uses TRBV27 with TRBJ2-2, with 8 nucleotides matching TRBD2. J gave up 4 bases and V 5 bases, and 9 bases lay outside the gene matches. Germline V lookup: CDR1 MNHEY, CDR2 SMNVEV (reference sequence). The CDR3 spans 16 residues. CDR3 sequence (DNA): TGTGCCAGCAGTCCTAGTATCGCGGGGGGCACCGGGGAGCTGTTTTTT. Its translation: CASSPSIAGGTGELFF.

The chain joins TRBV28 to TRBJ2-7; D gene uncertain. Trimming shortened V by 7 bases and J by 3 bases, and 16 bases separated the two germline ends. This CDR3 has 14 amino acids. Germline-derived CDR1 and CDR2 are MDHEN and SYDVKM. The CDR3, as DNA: TGTGCCAGCATCGGATCTCCGGACCACTACGAGCAGTACTTC. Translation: CASIGSPDHYEQYF.

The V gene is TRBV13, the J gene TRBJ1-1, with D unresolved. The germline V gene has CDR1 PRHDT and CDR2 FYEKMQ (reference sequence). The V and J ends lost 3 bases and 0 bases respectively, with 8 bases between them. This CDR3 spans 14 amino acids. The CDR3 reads CASSFGTLNTEAFF. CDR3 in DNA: TGTGCCAGCAGCTTCGGCACCCTGAACACTGAAGCTTTCTTT.

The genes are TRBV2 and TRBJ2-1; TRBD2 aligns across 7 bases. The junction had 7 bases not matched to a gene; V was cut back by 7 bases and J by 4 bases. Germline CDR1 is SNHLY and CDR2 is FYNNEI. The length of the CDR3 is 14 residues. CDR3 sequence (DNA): TGTGCCAGCAAGGAGACTAGCAGATACAATGAGCAGTTCTTC. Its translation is CASKETSRYNEQFF. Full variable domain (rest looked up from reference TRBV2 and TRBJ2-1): EPEVTQTPSHQVTQMGQEVILRCVPISNHLYFYWYRQILGQKVEFLVSFYNNEISEKSEIFDDQFSVERPDGSNFTLKIRSTKLEDSAMYFCASKETSRYNEQFFGPGTRLTVL.

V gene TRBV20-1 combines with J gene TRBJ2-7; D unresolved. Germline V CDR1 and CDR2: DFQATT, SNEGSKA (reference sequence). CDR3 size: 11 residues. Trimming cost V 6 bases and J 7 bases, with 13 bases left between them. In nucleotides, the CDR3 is TGCAGTGCCCTCCGGATTTTGGAGCAGTACTTC. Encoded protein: CSALRILEQYF.

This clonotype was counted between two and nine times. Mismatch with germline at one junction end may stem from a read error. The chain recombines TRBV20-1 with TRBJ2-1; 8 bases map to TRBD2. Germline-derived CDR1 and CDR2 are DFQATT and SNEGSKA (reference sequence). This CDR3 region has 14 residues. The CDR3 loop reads CSAGDPWLAGRQFF. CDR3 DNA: TGCAGTGCTGGAGATCCATGGCTAGCGGGCAGGCAGTTCTTC.

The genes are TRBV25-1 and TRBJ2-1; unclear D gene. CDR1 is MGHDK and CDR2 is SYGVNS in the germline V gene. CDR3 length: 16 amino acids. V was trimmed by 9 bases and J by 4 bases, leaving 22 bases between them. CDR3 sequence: CASRSPAGSRYNEQFF. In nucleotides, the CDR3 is TGTGCCAGTAGAAGCCCTGCAGGTTCGAGATACAATGAGCAGTTCTTC.

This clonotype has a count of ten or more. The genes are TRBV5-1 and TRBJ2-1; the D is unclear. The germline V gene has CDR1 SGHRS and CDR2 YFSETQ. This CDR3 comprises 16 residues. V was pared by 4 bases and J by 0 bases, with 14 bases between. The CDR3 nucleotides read TGCGCCAGCAGCCTGAGAGCCGACTCCTCCTACAATGAGCAGTTCTTC. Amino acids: CASSLRADSSYNEQFF.